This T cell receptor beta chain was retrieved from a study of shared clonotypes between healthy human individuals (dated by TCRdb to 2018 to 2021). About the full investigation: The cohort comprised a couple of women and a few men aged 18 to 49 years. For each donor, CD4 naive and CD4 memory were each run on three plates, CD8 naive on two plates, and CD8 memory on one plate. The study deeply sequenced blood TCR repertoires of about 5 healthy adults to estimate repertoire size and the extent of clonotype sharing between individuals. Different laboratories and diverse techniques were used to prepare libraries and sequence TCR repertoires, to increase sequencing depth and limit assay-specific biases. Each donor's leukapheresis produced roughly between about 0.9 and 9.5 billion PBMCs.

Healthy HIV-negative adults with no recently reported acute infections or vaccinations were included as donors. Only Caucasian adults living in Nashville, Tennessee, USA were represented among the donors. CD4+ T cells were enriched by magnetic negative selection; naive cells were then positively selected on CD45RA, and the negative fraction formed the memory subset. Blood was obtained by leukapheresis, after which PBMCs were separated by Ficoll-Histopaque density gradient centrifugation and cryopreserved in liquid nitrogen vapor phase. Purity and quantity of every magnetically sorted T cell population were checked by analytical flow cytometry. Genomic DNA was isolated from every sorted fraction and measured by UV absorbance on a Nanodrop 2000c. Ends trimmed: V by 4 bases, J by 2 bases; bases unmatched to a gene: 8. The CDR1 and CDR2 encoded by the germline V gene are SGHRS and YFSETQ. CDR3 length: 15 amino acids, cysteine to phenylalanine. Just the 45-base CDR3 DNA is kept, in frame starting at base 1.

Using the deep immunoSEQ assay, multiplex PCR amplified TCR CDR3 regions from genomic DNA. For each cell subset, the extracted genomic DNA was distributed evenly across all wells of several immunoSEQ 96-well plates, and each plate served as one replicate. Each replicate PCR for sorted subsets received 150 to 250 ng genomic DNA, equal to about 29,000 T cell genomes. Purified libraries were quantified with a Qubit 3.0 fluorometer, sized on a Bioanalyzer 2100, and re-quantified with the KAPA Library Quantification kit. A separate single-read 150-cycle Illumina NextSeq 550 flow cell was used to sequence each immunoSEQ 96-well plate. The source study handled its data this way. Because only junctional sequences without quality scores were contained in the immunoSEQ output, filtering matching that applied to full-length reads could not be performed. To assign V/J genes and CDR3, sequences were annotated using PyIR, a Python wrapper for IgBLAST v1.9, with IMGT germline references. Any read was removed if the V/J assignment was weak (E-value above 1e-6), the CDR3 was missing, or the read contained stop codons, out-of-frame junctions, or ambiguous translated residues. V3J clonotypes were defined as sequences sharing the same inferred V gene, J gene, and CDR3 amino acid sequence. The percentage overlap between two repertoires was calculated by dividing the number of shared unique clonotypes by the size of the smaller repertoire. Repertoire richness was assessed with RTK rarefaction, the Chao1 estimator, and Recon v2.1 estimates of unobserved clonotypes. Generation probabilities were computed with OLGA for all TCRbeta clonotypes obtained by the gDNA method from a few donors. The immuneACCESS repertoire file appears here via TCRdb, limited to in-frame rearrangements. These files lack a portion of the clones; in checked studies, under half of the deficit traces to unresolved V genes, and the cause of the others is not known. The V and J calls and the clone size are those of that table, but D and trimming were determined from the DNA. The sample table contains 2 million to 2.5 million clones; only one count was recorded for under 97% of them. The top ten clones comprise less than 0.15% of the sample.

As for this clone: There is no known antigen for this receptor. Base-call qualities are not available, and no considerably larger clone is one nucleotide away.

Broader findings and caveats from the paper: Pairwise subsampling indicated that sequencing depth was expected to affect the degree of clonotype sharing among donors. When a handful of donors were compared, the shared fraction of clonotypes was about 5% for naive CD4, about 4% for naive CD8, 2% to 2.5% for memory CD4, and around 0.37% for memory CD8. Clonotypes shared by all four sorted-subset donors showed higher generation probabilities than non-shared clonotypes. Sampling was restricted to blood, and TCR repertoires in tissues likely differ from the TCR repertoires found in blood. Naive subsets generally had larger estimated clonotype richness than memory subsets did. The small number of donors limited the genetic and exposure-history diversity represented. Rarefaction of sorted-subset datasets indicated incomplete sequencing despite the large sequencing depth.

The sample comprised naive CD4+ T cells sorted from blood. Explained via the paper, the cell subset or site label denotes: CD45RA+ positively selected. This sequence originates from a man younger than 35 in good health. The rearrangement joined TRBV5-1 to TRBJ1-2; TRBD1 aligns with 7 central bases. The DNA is TGCGCCAGCAGCCCCCCGGGACAGATAAACTATGGCTACACCTTC. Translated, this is CASSPPGQINYGYTF. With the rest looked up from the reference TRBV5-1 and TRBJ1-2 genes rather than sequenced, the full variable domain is KAGVTQTPRYLIKTRGQQVTLSCSPISGHRSVSWYQQTPGQGLQFLFEYFSETQRNKGNFPGRFSGRQFSNSRSEMNVSTLELGDSALYLCASSPPGQINYGYTFGSGTRLTVV.